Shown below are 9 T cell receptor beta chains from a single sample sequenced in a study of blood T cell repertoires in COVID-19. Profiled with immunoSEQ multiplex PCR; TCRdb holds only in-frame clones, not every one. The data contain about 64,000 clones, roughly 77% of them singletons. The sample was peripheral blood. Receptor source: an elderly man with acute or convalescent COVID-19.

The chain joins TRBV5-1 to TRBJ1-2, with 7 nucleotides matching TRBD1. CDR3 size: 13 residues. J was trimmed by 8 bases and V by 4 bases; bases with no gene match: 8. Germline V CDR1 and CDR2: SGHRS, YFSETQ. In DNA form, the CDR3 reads TGCGCCAGCAGCATACAGGGGAATCAAGGCTACACCTTC. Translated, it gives CASSIQGNQGYTF.

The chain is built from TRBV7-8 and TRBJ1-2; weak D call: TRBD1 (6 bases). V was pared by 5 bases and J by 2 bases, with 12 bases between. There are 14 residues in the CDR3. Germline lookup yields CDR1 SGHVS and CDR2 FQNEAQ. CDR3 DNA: TGTGCCAGCAGCCCCGGACAGCTAAACTATGGCTACACCTTC. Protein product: CASSPGQLNYGYTF.

Here the CDR3 reads CASSARPQGTNEKLFF. In DNA, the CDR3 is TGTGCCAGCAGCGCCCGACCACAGGGCACTAATGAAAAACTGTTTTTT. This chain uses TRBV7-2 with TRBJ1-4, with D possibly being TRBD1 (6 bases). The CDR3 loop spans 16 amino acids. The V and J ends lost 5 bases and 2 bases respectively, with 15 bases between them. From germline, CDR1 is SGHTA and CDR2 FQGNSA.

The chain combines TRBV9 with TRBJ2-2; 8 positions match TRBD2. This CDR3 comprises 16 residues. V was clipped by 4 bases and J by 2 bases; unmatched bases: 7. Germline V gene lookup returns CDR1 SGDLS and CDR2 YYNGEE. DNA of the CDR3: TGTGCCAGCAGCTATACTAGCGGCTTAAACACCGGGGAGCTGTTTTTT. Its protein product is CASSYTSGLNTGELFF.

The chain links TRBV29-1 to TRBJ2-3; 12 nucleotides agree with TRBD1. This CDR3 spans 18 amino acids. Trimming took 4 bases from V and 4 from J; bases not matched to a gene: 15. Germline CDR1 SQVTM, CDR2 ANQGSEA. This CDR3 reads CSVVAGWGQGARADTQYF. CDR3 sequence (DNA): TGCAGCGTTGTTGCGGGTTGGGGACAGGGGGCGAGGGCAGATACGCAGTATTTT.

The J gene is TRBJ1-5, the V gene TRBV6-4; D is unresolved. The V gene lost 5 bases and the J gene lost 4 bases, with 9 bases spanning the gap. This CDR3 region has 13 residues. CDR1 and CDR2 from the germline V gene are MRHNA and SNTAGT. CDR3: CASSPWENQPQHF. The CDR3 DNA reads TGTGCCAGCAGTCCTTGGGAGAATCAGCCCCAGCATTTT.

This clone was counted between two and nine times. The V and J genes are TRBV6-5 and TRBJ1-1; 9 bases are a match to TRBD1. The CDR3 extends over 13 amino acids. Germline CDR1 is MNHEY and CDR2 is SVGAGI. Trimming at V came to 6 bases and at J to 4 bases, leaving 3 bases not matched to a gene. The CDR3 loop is CASRGTGSTEAFF. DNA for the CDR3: TGTGCCAGCAGGGGGACAGGGAGCACTGAAGCTTTCTTT.

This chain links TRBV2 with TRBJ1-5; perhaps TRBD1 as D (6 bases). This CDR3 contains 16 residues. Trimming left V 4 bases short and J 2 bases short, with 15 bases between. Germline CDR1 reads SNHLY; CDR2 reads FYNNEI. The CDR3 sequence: CASSAVLQGGNQPQHF. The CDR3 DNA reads TGTGCCAGCAGTGCCGTCCTACAGGGCGGCAATCAGCCCCAGCATTTT. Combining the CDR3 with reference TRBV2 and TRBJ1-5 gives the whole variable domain EPEVTQTPSHQVTQMGQEVILRCVPISNHLYFYWYRQILGQKVEFLVSFYNNEISEKSEIFDDQFSVERPDGSNFTLKIRSTKLEDSAMYFCASSAVLQGGNQPQHFGDGTRLSIL.

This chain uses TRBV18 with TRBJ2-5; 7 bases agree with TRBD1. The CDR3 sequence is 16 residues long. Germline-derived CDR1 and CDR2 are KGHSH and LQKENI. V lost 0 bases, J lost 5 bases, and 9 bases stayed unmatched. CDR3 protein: CASSPPNTGAGETQYF. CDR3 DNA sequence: TGTGCCAGCTCACCACCGAATACAGGGGCAGGGGAGACCCAGTACTTC.